Listed below are T cell receptor beta chains from one sample, sequenced in a study of blood T cell repertoires in COVID-19. The protocol was immunoSEQ multiplex PCR, while the TCRdb copy is restricted to in-frame clones and leaves out a portion. The table includes 200,000 to 300,000 clones, around 85% detected once. Sequenced sample: PBMCs or T cells enriched from blood (not recorded which). The source is a woman in her thirties or forties with acute COVID-19. Each CDR3 is given with its conserved first and last residue. Fields, in order: clone size, J gene, D gene, V gene, CDR3 protein, CDR3 DNA. D genes are given only for firm matches. Clone sizes are given selectively: once, few, many, or a class where the clone is expanded.

size: NA
J: TRBJ1-5
D: NA
V: TRBV4-1
CDR3: CASSWGTGNNQPQHF
DNA: TGCGCCAGCAGCTGGGGCACAGGGAACAATCAGCCCCAGCATTTT

size: NA
J: TRBJ2-1
D: TRBD1
V: TRBV25-1
CDR3: CASSEWEGGQDEQFF
DNA: TGTGCCAGCAGTGAATGGGAAGGGGGACAGGATGAGCAGTTCTTC

size: NA
J: TRBJ1-1
D: NA
V: TRBV7-6
CDR3: CAGGDLDTEAFF
DNA: TGTGCCGGAGGGGATCTGGACACTGAAGCTTTCTTT

size: NA
J: TRBJ2-2
D: TRBD1
V: TRBV24-1
CDR3: CATATGGTGELFF
DNA: TGTGCCACCGCGACAGGGGGCACCGGGGAGCTGTTTTTT

size: NA
J: TRBJ2-1
D: TRBD2
V: TRBV3-1/TRBV3-2
CDR3: CASSNGGSSYNEQFF
DNA: TGTGCCAGCAGCAACGGGGGGAGCTCCTACAATGAGCAGTTCTTC

size: NA
J: TRBJ2-1
D: NA
V: TRBV3-1/TRBV3-2
CDR3: CASSKGLQAFNEQFF
DNA: TGTGCCAGCAGCAAGGGACTCCAGGCCTTCAATGAGCAGTTCTTC

size: many
J: TRBJ2-2
D: TRBD1
V: TRBV30
CDR3: CAWSVPGDRGRELFF
DNA: TGTGCCTGGAGTGTACCTGGGGACAGGGGGCGGGAGCTGTTTTTT

size: NA
J: TRBJ2-2
D: NA
V: TRBV25-1
CDR3: CASSDVGAGELFF
DNA: TGTGCCAGCAGTGACGTAGGGGCCGGGGAGCTGTTTTTT

size: NA
J: TRBJ2-7
D: TRBD2
V: TRBV27
CDR3: CASRTSGTYEQYF
DNA: TGTGCCAGCAGGACTAGCGGCACTTACGAGCAGTACTTC

size: NA
J: TRBJ1-5
D: NA
V: TRBV11-2
CDR3: CASSLAFSQPQHF
DNA: TGTGCCAGCAGCTTAGCCTTTAGTCAGCCCCAGCATTTT

size: NA
J: TRBJ2-1
D: TRBD2
V: TRBV2
CDR3: CASTLAGFYNEQFF
DNA: TGTGCCAGCACCCTAGCGGGGTTTTACAATGAGCAGTTCTTC

size: NA
J: TRBJ1-3
D: NA
V: TRBV7-6
CDR3: CASSLEAGTTAGNTIYF
DNA: TGTGCCAGCAGCTTAGAGGCCGGCACAACAGCTGGAAACACCATATATTTT

size: once
J: TRBJ1-2
D: NA
V: TRBV5-6
CDR3: CASSFRDNFYGYTF
DNA: TGTGCCAGCAGCTTCCGGGACAACTTTTATGGCTACACCTTC

size: NA
J: TRBJ2-2
D: NA
V: TRBV5-6
CDR3: CASTTPGAMNTGELFF
DNA: TGTGCCAGCACAACCCCAGGGGCCATGAACACCGGGGAGCTGTTTTTT

size: NA
J: TRBJ1-5
D: TRBD1
V: TRBV6-5
CDR3: CASTRDRGIQPQHF
DNA: TGTGCCAGCACCCGGGACAGGGGGATCCAGCCCCAGCATTTT

size: NA
J: TRBJ2-7
D: TRBD2
V: TRBV9
CDR3: CASSPTSGSYHEQYF
DNA: TGTGCCAGCAGCCCAACTAGCGGGAGTTACCACGAGCAGTACTTC

size: NA
J: TRBJ2-3
D: NA
V: TRBV9
CDR3: CASSIQAVVADTQYF
DNA: TGTGCCAGCAGCATACAAGCGGTTGTTGCAGATACGCAGTATTTT

size: NA
J: TRBJ2-1
D: TRBD2
V: TRBV7-9
CDR3: CASSPTLAGRYNEQFF
DNA: TGTGCCAGCAGCCCGACTTTAGCGGGCCGCTACAATGAGCAGTTCTTC

size: NA
J: TRBJ2-3
D: NA
V: TRBV2
CDR3: CASSESGQVRDTQYF
DNA: TGTGCCAGCAGTGAATCAGGGCAGGTACGGGATACGCAGTATTTT

size: NA
J: TRBJ1-2
D: NA
V: TRBV7-9
CDR3: CASSLDPSGGDYGYTF
DNA: TGTGCCAGCAGCTTAGATCCGTCAGGAGGCGACTATGGCTACACCTTC

size: NA
J: TRBJ1-4
D: TRBD1
V: TRBV19
CDR3: CASRQDRGSEKLFF
DNA: TGTGCCAGTAGACAGGACAGGGGGAGTGAAAAACTGTTTTTT

size: NA
J: TRBJ2-3
D: NA
V: TRBV18
CDR3: CASSTVGTDTQYF
DNA: TGTGCCAGCTCCACCGTAGGCACAGATACGCAGTATTTT

size: NA
J: TRBJ2-1
D: NA
V: TRBV21-1
CDR3: CASSPRDQRDEQFF
DNA: TGTGCCAGCAGCCCGCGGGACCAACGAGATGAGCAGTTCTTC

size: NA
J: TRBJ2-7
D: TRBD2
V: TRBV6-5
CDR3: CASSQTSGSPLEQYF
DNA: TGTGCCAGCAGCCAGACTAGCGGGAGCCCCCTCGAGCAGTACTTC

size: NA
J: TRBJ1-2
D: NA
V: TRBV5-1
CDR3: CASSLTADNYGYTF
DNA: TGCGCCAGCAGCTTGACAGCGGACAACTATGGCTACACCTTC

size: few
J: TRBJ2-7
D: NA
V: TRBV10-3
CDR3: CAISRGSSYEQYF
DNA: TGTGCCATCAGTAGAGGGAGTTCCTACGAGCAGTACTTC

size: NA
J: TRBJ1-2
D: NA
V: TRBV24-1
CDR3: CATSGPGYYGYTF
DNA: TGTGCCACCAGTGGACCAGGGTACTATGGCTACACCTTC

size: NA
J: TRBJ2-7
D: TRBD2
V: TRBV4-1
CDR3: CASSQEFTSETYEQYF
DNA: TGCGCCAGCAGCCAAGAGTTTACTAGCGAGACCTACGAGCAGTACTTC

size: NA
J: TRBJ1-6
D: TRBD1
V: TRBV27
CDR3: CASRGQGSYNSPLHF
DNA: TGTGCCAGCAGAGGACAGGGCTCCTATAATTCACCCCTCCACTTT

size: NA
J: TRBJ2-1
D: NA
V: TRBV19
CDR3: CASSYIRVVRGNEQFF
DNA: TGTGCCAGTAGCTATATACGGGTGGTCCGGGGTAATGAGCAGTTCTTC

size: NA
J: TRBJ2-5
D: TRBD1
V: TRBV6-5
CDR3: CASSYPHRGRETQYF
DNA: TGTGCCAGCAGTTACCCCCACAGGGGGCGGGAGACCCAGTACTTC

size: NA
J: TRBJ1-5
D: TRBD1
V: TRBV7-9
CDR3: CASSPTGGNQPQHF
DNA: TGTGCCAGCAGCCCTACAGGGGGCAATCAGCCCCAGCATTTT

size: once
J: TRBJ2-7
D: NA
V: TRBV4-1
CDR3: CASSQDPRGWQLNHEQYF
DNA: TGCGCCAGCAGCCAAGACCCTAGAGGATGGCAGTTGAACCACGAGCAGTACTTC

size: few
J: TRBJ2-7
D: TRBD1
V: TRBV7-9
CDR3: CASSLPGQADYEQYF
DNA: TGTGCCAGCAGCCTCCCGGGACAGGCCGACTACGAGCAGTACTTC

size: NA
J: TRBJ2-7
D: NA
V: TRBV11-3
CDR3: CASSLEGRLAGRESYEQYF
DNA: TGTGCCAGCAGCTTAGAAGGTCGGCTAGCCGGACGGGAATCCTACGAGCAGTACTTC

size: NA
J: TRBJ2-1
D: TRBD2
V: TRBV5-1
CDR3: CASSLETSGRGYEQFF
DNA: TGCGCCAGCAGCTTGGAAACTAGCGGGAGGGGTTATGAGCAGTTCTTC

size: NA
J: TRBJ2-7
D: NA
V: TRBV4-1
CDR3: CASSQGTSSYEQYF
DNA: TGCGCCAGCAGCCAAGGCACGAGCTCCTACGAGCAGTACTTC

size: few
J: TRBJ1-3
D: NA
V: TRBV7-9
CDR3: CASSSNQGPAGNTIYF
DNA: TGTGCCAGCAGCTCGAATCAGGGTCCCGCTGGAAACACCATATATTTT

size: NA
J: TRBJ2-3
D: TRBD2
V: TRBV6-1
CDR3: CASSEVGHKLAGAPDTQYF
DNA: TGTGCCAGCAGTGAAGTGGGACACAAACTAGCGGGAGCCCCAGATACGCAGTATTTT

size: NA
J: TRBJ2-2
D: NA
V: TRBV7-2
CDR3: CASSSGGMAGELFF
DNA: TGTGCCAGCAGCTCGGGCGGGATGGCCGGGGAGCTGTTTTTT